A single sample is the source of the 13 T cell receptor beta chains below, sequenced in a study of cytomegalovirus exposure and HLA in healthy donors. Primers: 60 Vbeta forward and 13 Jbeta reverse. Method: immunoSEQ multiplex PCR; TCRdb's copy keeps in-frame clones and lacks some. The sample has 150,000 to 200,000 clones, around 77% seen once. Sequencing used PBMCs. These TCRs come from a woman aged 35 to 49 in good health and CMV-seronegative.

V is TRBV4-2 and J is TRBJ2-2; TRBD2 might be the D (5 bases). The CDR3 is made up of 16 amino acids. Per the germline V gene, CDR1 is LGHNA and CDR2 is YNFKEQ. The V gene lost 1 base and the J gene lost 3 bases, with 12 bases spanning the gap. CDR3 amino acids: CASSQGSGVDTGELFF. In DNA form, the CDR3 reads TGTGCCAGCAGCCAAGGATCCGGGGTAGACACCGGGGAGCTGTTTTTT.

The chain carries TRBV11-3 and TRBJ2-2, with D uncertain. This CDR3 is built from 15 residues. Germline CDR1 reads SGHNT; CDR2 reads YENEEA. Between the trimmed V and J ends, which lost 1 base and 7 bases, there was a span of 13 bases. CDR3 nucleotides: TGTGCCAGCAGCTTAGCCCCACTGCCGGGCGGGGAGCTGTTTTTT. It codes for CASSLAPLPGGELFF. Combining the CDR3 with reference TRBV11-3 and TRBJ2-2 gives the whole variable domain EAGVVQSPRYKIIEKKQPVAFWCNPISGHNTLYWYLQNLGQGPELLIRYENEEAVDDSQLPKDRFSAERLKGVDSTLKIQPAELGDSAVYLCASSLAPLPGGELFFGEGSRLTVL.

The chain links TRBV5-6 to TRBJ2-2; 7 bases match TRBD2. Germline V lookup: CDR1 SGHDT, CDR2 YYEEEE. V was pared by 5 bases and J by 3 bases, with 10 bases of the junction left unmatched. This CDR3 is built from 16 residues. The CDR3 protein is CASSPRGGRDTGELFF. For the CDR3, the DNA is TGTGCCAGCAGTCCTAGAGGAGGGAGGGACACCGGGGAGCTGTTTTTT.

The CDR3: CASSVQGGKHPYEQYF. The CDR3 region has the DNA TGTGCCAGCAGTGTACAGGGGGGAAAGCATCCCTACGAGCAGTACTTC. This chain uses TRBV25-1 with TRBJ2-7; 8 bases line up with TRBD1. Germline V lookup: CDR1 MGHDK, CDR2 SYGVNS. This CDR3 has 16 amino acids. The junction had 10 bases not matched to a gene; V was cut back by 4 bases and J by 2 bases.

J is TRBJ2-5 and V is TRBV5-1; D perhaps matches TRBD2 (6 bases). This CDR3 contains 15 residues. V was clipped by 0 bases and J by 5 bases, with 14 bases between them. In germline, CDR1 is SGHRS, CDR2 YFSETQ. The CDR3 loop reads CASSLGPGLLETQYF. The CDR3 DNA follows: TGCGCCAGCAGCTTGGGTCCGGGACTTCTGGAGACCCAGTACTTC. Using reference TRBV5-1 and TRBJ2-5 for the parts outside the CDR3, the full variable domain is KAGVTQTPRYLIKTRGQQVTLSCSPISGHRSVSWYQQTPGQGLQFLFEYFSETQRNKGNFPGRFSGRQFSNSRSEMNVSTLELGDSALYLCASSLGPGLLETQYFGPGTRLLVL.

This clone appeared once. V usage is TRBV18 and J usage is TRBJ2-5; no reliable D call. This CDR3 has 14 residues. Germline lookup yields CDR1 KGHSH and CDR2 LQKENI. V shed 2 bases and J shed 1 base, with 8 bases lying between them. The CDR3 sequence: CASSPKALQETQYF. CDR3 nucleotides: TGTGCCAGCTCACCAAAAGCTCTCCAAGAGACCCAGTACTTC.

V usage is TRBV7-3 and J usage is TRBJ2-1; TRBD2 matches at 14 bases. With 4 bases clipped from V and 8 bases from J, the junction kept 7 bases outside the gene matches. CDR1 is SGHTA, CDR2 FQGTGA, per germline. The CDR3 spans 16 residues. CDR3 sequence: CASSSGTSGRSDEQFF. The CDR3 bases are TGTGCCAGCAGCTCCGGGACTAGCGGGAGATCGGATGAGCAGTTCTTC.

The V call is TRBV28, the J call TRBJ2-7, with D unclear. The V end lost 3 bases, the J end lost 0 bases, and 6 bases lay between the germline ends. CDR3 length equals 13 residues. CDR1 is MDHEN and CDR2 is SYDVKM in the germline V gene. The CDR3 reads CASSFRSSYEQYF. In nucleotides, the CDR3 is TGTGCCAGCAGTTTTCGGAGCTCCTACGAGCAGTACTTC. Variable domain in full (rest from reference TRBV28 and TRBJ2-7): DVKVTQSSRYLVKRTGEKVFLECVQDMDHENMFWYRQDPGLGLRLIYFSYDVKMKEKGDIPEGYSVSREKKERFSLILESASTNQTSMYLCASSFRSSYEQYFGPGTRLTVT.

The genes are TRBV11-2 and TRBJ2-1, with D maybe TRBD1 (6 bases). The germline V gene encodes CDR1 SGHAT and CDR2 FQNNGV. The CDR3 runs to 16 residues. V shed 5 bases and J shed 0 bases, with 14 bases lying between them. The DNA for the CDR3 is TGTGCCAGCAGCACCGGACAGCCTTTCTCCTACAATGAGCAGTTCTTC. It translates to CASSTGQPFSYNEQFF.

J is TRBJ1-1 and V is TRBV9; TRBD1 agrees at 9 bases. J gave up 0 bases and V 4 bases, and 4 bases lay outside the gene matches. The germline V gene has CDR1 SGDLS and CDR2 YYNGEE. The CDR3 is 15 amino acids. CDR3 nucleotide sequence: TGTGCCAGCAGCCCCCGACAGGGGGTGAACACTGAAGCTTTCTTT. This sequence encodes CASSPRQGVNTEAFF.

This clone was detected only a few times. The chain carries TRBV11-2 and TRBJ1-2, with TRBD1 as a possible D gene (6 bases). Germline V gene data show CDR1 as SGHAT and CDR2 as FQNNGV. CDR3 length equals 14 residues. V shed 1 base and J shed 7 bases, with 13 bases lying between them. The CDR3 region is CASSLGGQGTGYTF. The CDR3 bases are TGTGCCAGCAGCTTAGGGGGTCAGGGGACTGGCTACACCTTC. The full variable domain, in which reference TRBV11-2 and TRBJ1-2 provide the parts outside the CDR3, is EAGVAQSPRYKIIEKRQSVAFWCNPISGHATLYWYQQILGQGPKLLIQFQNNGVVDDSQLPKDRFSAERLKGVDSTLKIQPAKLEDSAVYLCASSLGGQGTGYTFGSGTRLTVV.

The chain combines TRBV18 with TRBJ1-1, with 9 bases matching TRBD1. V was pared by 4 bases and J by 0 bases, with 6 bases of the junction left unmatched. Germline CDR1 and CDR2: KGHSH and LQKENI. This CDR3 is built from 16 residues. CDR3 DNA sequence: TGTGCCAGCTCACTCCAGGGACAGGGCATGAACACTGAAGCTTTCTTT. Translating gives CASSLQGQGMNTEAFF.

The V and J genes are TRBV2 and TRBJ2-1; 8 bases are a match to TRBD2. CDR3 length: 16 residues. In germline, CDR1 is SNHLY, CDR2 FYNNEI. Trimming took 4 bases from V and 5 from J; bases not matched to a gene: 10. The CDR3 DNA sequence: TGTGCCAGCAGTGTCGGGGGGGGCAGGAGTAACAATGAGCAGTTCTTC. Protein: CASSVGGGRSNNEQFF.